This TCR beta chain was sequenced for a study of graft-versus-host responses after intestinal transplantation. In the case of this clone: Its antigen is as yet unknown.

The repertoire was sequenced with immunoSEQ multiplex PCR; TCRdb's copy has only in-frame clones and lacks some. The profile shows about 46,000 clones, approximately 92% of them singletons. Study-wide results and caveats: GvH clones appeared in recipient marrow, some first in ileum or blood.

The V gene's germline CDR1 is SGHRS and CDR2 YFSETQ. Trimming took off 0 bases at V and 10 bases at J, with 7 bases between the two ends. This CDR3 is 11 amino acids long. Sequenced here: PBMCs, sampled more than 750 days after a first intestinal transplant, on the day of a second. The chain couples TRBV5-1 to TRBJ2-5; D is tentatively TRBD1 or TRBD2 (6 bases each). This TCR was sampled from a human patient who received an intestinal transplant, so some T cells may come from the graft donor. The CDR3 loop reads CASSLEGGQYF. The CDR3 coding sequence is TGCGCCAGCAGCTTGGAGGGGGGCCAGTACTTC.